Presented here are 26 T cell receptor beta chains from one specimen sequenced in a study of shared clonotypes between healthy human individuals. Data came from immunoSEQ multiplex PCR; TCRdb stores just in-frame clones and leaves some out. Seen here are around 510,000 clones, 90% to 97% observed once, and the top ten hold around 0.067%. Sequenced material: naive CD4+ T cells sorted from blood. As for subset: CD45RA+ positively selected. Receptors originate from a woman aged 30 to 39 in good health.

The chain employs TRBV6-5 and TRBJ2-1; the match to TRBD1 covers 8 bases. CDR3 size: 15 residues. J was trimmed by 9 bases and V by 5 bases; bases with no gene match: 12. Germline-derived CDR1 and CDR2 are MNHEY and SVGAGI. CDR3 sequence (DNA): TGTGCCAGCAGTCCATCCAGGGGGCCACGGGGTGAGCAGTTCTTC. This translates into CASSPSRGPRGEQFF.

V gene TRBV19 combines with J gene TRBJ2-1; TRBD2 matches at 11 bases. With V trimmed by 5 bases and J by 6 bases, 6 bases remained unmatched. The CDR3 totals 15 residues. Germline assignment: CDR1 LNHDA and CDR2 SQIVND (reference sequence). The CDR3 spells CASSVAGGGRNEQFF. The DNA for the CDR3 is TGTGCCAGTAGTGTAGCGGGAGGGGGGCGCAATGAGCAGTTCTTC.

The chain links TRBV28 to TRBJ1-1; D unresolved. The V end lost 5 bases, the J end lost 0 bases, and 7 bases lay between the germline ends. Germline values: CDR1 MDHEN, CDR2 SYDVKM. The CDR3 is 13 amino acids. CDR3 coding DNA: TGTGCCAGCAGTCGGTCGATGAACACTGAAGCTTTCTTT. Translation: CASSRSMNTEAFF.

The genes are TRBV28 and TRBJ2-7, with TRBD2 matching over 9 bases. The CDR3 is made up of 16 amino acids. The trim removed 7 bases at V and 1 base at J, leaving 11 bases unmatched. The germline gives CDR1 MDHEN, CDR2 SYDVKM. Here the CDR3 DNA reads TGTGCCAGCAAGCTCGGTAGCGGGAGAGGTTCCTACGAGCAGTACTTC. Translation gives CASKLGSGRGSYEQYF.

The chain joins TRBV11-2 to TRBJ2-7, with TRBD1 matching over 8 bases. The germline gives CDR1 SGHAT, CDR2 FQNNGV. This CDR3 region has 16 residues. Trimming at V came to 3 bases and at J to 5 bases, leaving 12 bases not matched to a gene. The CDR3 spells CASSLTVGQGANEQYF. CDR3 in DNA: TGTGCCAGCAGCTTGACCGTTGGGCAGGGGGCTAACGAGCAGTACTTC. Looking up the rest from reference TRBV11-2 and TRBJ2-7 gives the full variable domain: EAGVAQSPRYKIIEKRQSVAFWCNPISGHATLYWYQQILGQGPKLLIQFQNNGVVDDSQLPKDRFSAERLKGVDSTLKIQPAKLEDSAVYLCASSLTVGQGANEQYFGPGTRLTVT.

The genes are TRBV7-2 and TRBJ2-7, with 9 bases that match TRBD2. In germline, CDR1 is SGHTA, CDR2 FQGNSA. V lost 5 bases, J lost 0 bases, and 5 bases stayed unmatched. The CDR3 spans 15 residues. Here the CDR3 reads CASSLSTSGSYEQYF. The CDR3 nucleotides are TGTGCCAGCAGCCTCTCGACTAGCGGCTCCTACGAGCAGTACTTC.

The V and J genes are TRBV19 and TRBJ2-1; TRBD2 aligns across 11 bases. V gave up 5 bases and J gave up 5 bases; unmatched junction bases: 11. Germline V CDR1 and CDR2: LNHDA, SQIVND (reference sequence). There are 17 residues in the CDR3. This chain's CDR3 is CASSQTTGTSGNNEQFF. In DNA, the CDR3 is TGTGCCAGTAGTCAAACCACCGGGACTAGCGGTAACAATGAGCAGTTCTTC.

The chain carries TRBV19 and TRBJ2-1, with 10 positions matching TRBD2. CDR3 length equals 16 residues. Germline values: CDR1 LNHDA, CDR2 SQIVND (reference sequence). The V gene end was trimmed by 3 bases and the J gene end by 2 bases; junction bases not matched to a gene: 4. CDR3 bases: TGTGCCAGTAGTATTGGAGCGGGAGGGCCCTACAATGAGCAGTTCTTC. Translated: CASSIGAGGPYNEQFF.

Note on this clone: The junction departs from germline at one end; a sequencing error may be responsible. This chain uses TRBV14 with TRBJ2-3; TRBD1 might be the D (6 bases). Germline CDR1 and CDR2: SGHDN and FVKESK. The CDR3 length is 15 residues. CDR3 region: CASTQGQTRVNTQYF. The CDR3 region has the DNA TGTGCCAGCACCCAAGGACAGACCAGAGTGAATACGCAGTATTTT.

V gene TRBV10-3 combines with J gene TRBJ2-1, with D possibly called TRBD1 or TRBD2 (5 bases each). Germline CDR1 ENHRY, CDR2 SYGVKD. The ends were cut back, 6 bases at V and 7 bases at J, with 13 bases in the middle. The CDR3 is 13 amino acids. DNA of the CDR3: TGTGCCATCAGACCGGGGCTAGATAATGAGCAGTTCTTC. The encoded protein is CAIRPGLDNEQFF.

The rearrangement joins TRBV6-5 to TRBJ2-5; 7 positions agree with TRBD1. Trimming removed 7 bases from V and 5 bases from J; junction bases left unmatched: 13. Germline lookup yields CDR1 MNHEY and CDR2 SVGAGI. This CDR3 comprises 15 residues. CDR3 sequence reads: CASTNRGLVGETQYF. For the CDR3, the DNA is TGTGCCAGCACCAACAGGGGCCTGGTGGGGGAGACCCAGTACTTC.

CDR3 amino acids: CASSYNGRAYEQYF. DNA of the CDR3: TGTGCCAGCAGTTATAACGGGAGGGCCTACGAGCAGTACTTC. The chain recombines TRBV6-5 with TRBJ2-7; TRBD2 agrees at 8 bases. Germline loops: CDR1 MNHEY, CDR2 SVGAGI. Trimming at V came to 3 bases and at J to 2 bases, leaving 3 bases not matched to a gene. This CDR3 spans 14 amino acids.

The rearrangement links TRBV4-1 to TRBJ2-2; 8 bases are shared with TRBD1. CDR3 length: 16 residues. The V gene's germline CDR1 is MGHRA and CDR2 YSYEKL. V lost 6 bases and J lost 5; bases outside the gene matches: 11. The CDR3 sequence: CASRQGAIRGTGELFF. CDR3 in DNA: TGCGCCAGCAGGCAGGGGGCGATTCGAGGAACCGGGGAGCTGTTTTTT.

The genes are TRBV11-2 and TRBJ2-2; D gene unclear. The V end lost 5 bases, the J end lost 5 bases, and 15 bases lay between the germline ends. This CDR3 has 15 amino acids. Germline V lookup: CDR1 SGHAT, CDR2 FQNNGV. Written as DNA, the CDR3 is TGTGCCAGCAGCCTGAACCGTATCGGAACCGGGGAGCTGTTTTTT. Its protein is CASSLNRIGTGELFF.

V usage is TRBV19 and J usage is TRBJ2-1; 10 bases align to TRBD2. The germline V gene encodes CDR1 LNHDA and CDR2 SQIVND (reference sequence). The CDR3 is 17 residues long. V shed 5 bases and J 0 bases; nucleotides not matched to a gene: 7. In nucleotides, the CDR3 is TGTGCCAGTAGTGACAGCGGGAGGGTGAGCTCCTACAATGAGCAGTTCTTC. Protein: CASSDSGRVSSYNEQFF. Complete variable domain (other parts from reference TRBV19 and TRBJ2-1): DGGITQSPKYLFRKEGQNVTLSCEQNLNHDAMYWYRQDPGQGLRLIYYSQIVNDFQKGDIAEGYSVSREKKESFPLTVTSAQKNPTAFYLCASSDSGRVSSYNEQFFGPGTRLTVL.

The genes are TRBV13 and TRBJ2-7, with 8 positions matching TRBD2. The germline gives CDR1 PRHDT, CDR2 FYEKMQ (reference sequence). V shed 1 base, J shed 5 bases, and the junction held 4 bases outside the gene matches. The CDR3 extends over 14 amino acids. This CDR3 reads CASSLAGGPDEQYF. In nucleotides, the CDR3 is TGTGCCAGCAGCTTAGCGGGAGGGCCAGACGAGCAGTACTTC. Together with reference TRBV13 and TRBJ2-7, the CDR3 gives the full variable domain: AAGVIQSPRHLIKEKRETATLKCYPIPRHDTVYWYQQGPGQDPQFLISFYEKMQSDKGSIPDRFSAQQFSDYHSELNMSSLELGDSALYFCASSLAGGPDEQYFGPGTRLTVT.

The J gene is TRBJ2-7, the V gene TRBV15, with a weak D call TRBD2 (6 bases). The CDR3 runs 15 residues. Germline V lookup: CDR1 LNHNV, CDR2 YYDKDF (reference sequence). Trimming cost V 0 bases and J 0 bases, with 9 bases left between them. CDR3 protein: CATSRDTSPSYEQYF. CDR3 DNA sequence: TGTGCCACCAGCAGAGATACTAGCCCCTCCTACGAGCAGTACTTC.

Only one count was recorded for this clone. The rearrangement joins TRBV5-4 to TRBJ2-5; either TRBD1 or TRBD2 may fit D (6 bases each). V lost 0 bases, J lost 4 bases, and 13 bases lay in between. This CDR3 spans 15 amino acids. Germline CDR1 is SGHNT and CDR2 is YYREEE (reference sequence). CDR3 DNA: TGTGCCAGCAGCTTGGGGGGGGCGAGAGGAGAGACCCAGTACTTC. Translation gives CASSLGGARGETQYF.

As to this clone: Other DNA variants within this sample encode the same CDR3. The J gene is TRBJ1-5, the V gene TRBV4-1; maybe TRBD1 (6 bases). This CDR3 spans 13 amino acids. V lost 8 bases, J lost 4 bases, and 12 bases lay in between. Germline CDR1 is MGHRA and CDR2 is YSYEKL. The CDR3: CASQGWSNQPQHF. The CDR3 DNA sequence: TGCGCCAGCCAGGGGTGGAGTAATCAGCCCCAGCATTTT.

The CDR3 DNA follows: TGTGCCAGCAGTTGGGAGCGTGGAACTAGCACAGATACGCAGTATTTT. Protein product: CASSWERGTSTDTQYF. The rearrangement uses TRBV27 and TRBJ2-3; perhaps TRBD2 as D (5 bases). Germline V gene sequence: CDR1 MNHEY, CDR2 SMNVEV (reference sequence). This CDR3 is built from 16 residues. The V end lost 4 bases, the J end lost 0 bases, and 14 bases lay between the germline ends.

The chain couples TRBV5-1 to TRBJ2-5; TRBD2 might be the D (6 bases). The end of the DNA fits TRBJ2-7 better, so the J call may be wrong. The CDR3 totals 15 residues. Germline CDR1 and CDR2: SGHRS and YFSETQ. In DNA, the CDR3 is TGCGCCAGCAGCTTCGAAGGGACTGCCCCAACCGAGCAGTACTTC. It yields the protein CASSFEGTAPTEQYF.

The rearrangement uses TRBV6-1 and TRBJ2-7; tentatively, D is TRBD1 (6 bases). The CDR3 loop spans 15 amino acids. Germline CDR1 and CDR2: MNHNS and SASEGT. V lost 1 base and J lost 4, with 14 bases in between. CDR3 nucleotide sequence: TGTGCCAGCAGTGAAGGCAGGGGTGTTCTTTACGAGCAGTACTTC. Protein sequence: CASSEGRGVLYEQYF.

The genes are TRBV4-1 and TRBJ2-7; 8 bases agree with TRBD2. CDR1 and CDR2 (germline): MGHRA, YSYEKL. The V and J ends lost 3 bases and 2 bases, in that order; junction bases with no gene match: 6. The CDR3 contains 15 residues. The CDR3 DNA is TGCGCCAGCAGCCATAGCGGGACACCCACCTACGAGCAGTACTTC. This codes for CASSHSGTPTYEQYF.

The genes are TRBV5-1 and TRBJ1-1; D unclear. In germline, CDR1 is SGHRS, CDR2 YFSETQ. The CDR3 extends over 15 amino acids. V lost 4 bases, J lost 6 bases, and 19 bases lay in between. The CDR3 DNA is TGCGCCAGCAGCCCGGAAGGCGCGGTCGTCGCTGAAGCTTTCTTT. Encoded protein: CASSPEGAVVAEAFF.

The rearrangement uses TRBV6-5 and TRBJ2-2; D call uncertain. The ends were cut back, 6 bases at V and 4 bases at J, with 12 bases in the middle. CDR1 is MNHEY and CDR2 is SVGAGI in the germline V gene. The CDR3 has 14 amino acids. Here the CDR3 reads CASSRLRITGELFF. As DNA, the CDR3 is TGTGCCAGCAGCCGACTTCGGATCACCGGGGAGCTGTTTTTT.

The chain uses TRBV2 and TRBJ2-3, with D perhaps matching TRBD1 (6 bases). The CDR3 spans 12 residues. V lost 6 bases and J lost 7, with 11 bases in between. Looked up from germline, CDR1 is SNHLY and CDR2 is FYNNEI. This CDR3 is CASREQGHTQYF. CDR3 DNA sequence: TGTGCCAGCAGGGAGCAGGGGCATACGCAGTATTTT.